The 25 T cell receptor beta chains presented below share a single source sample, sequenced in a study of blood T cell repertoires in COVID-19. Libraries were prepared by immunoSEQ multiplex PCR; TCRdb keeps only in-frame clonotypes and omits some of them. The repertoire has about 200,000 clones, around 84% of them found once; the top ten carry more than 5.5%. Sequencing used peripheral blood. The receptors were gathered from a man older than 75 with acute or convalescent COVID-19.

J is TRBJ2-2 and V is TRBV18; D possibly corresponds to TRBD2 (6 bases). V lost 1 base, J lost 1 base, and 10 bases lay in between. Germline loops: CDR1 KGHSH, CDR2 LQKENI. The CDR3 consists of 16 residues. The CDR3 region has the DNA TGTGCCAGCTCACCACGGGGACTGCTGAACACCGGGGAGCTGTTTTTT. Protein: CASSPRGLLNTGELFF.

The V and J genes are TRBV28 and TRBJ2-5; possibly TRBD1 for D (5 bases). CDR1 is MDHEN, CDR2 SYDVKM, per germline. This CDR3 spans 16 amino acids. Trimming removed 8 bases from V and 5 bases from J, with 24 bases in between. The CDR3: CASCSRQWPTSETQYF. As DNA, the CDR3 is TGTGCCAGCTGTTCACGACAGTGGCCTACAAGCGAGACCCAGTACTTC.

The chain is built from TRBV24-1 and TRBJ2-5; D may be TRBD2 (7 bases). There are 19 residues in the CDR3. Trimming removed 0 bases at V and 5 bases at J, with 24 bases between. CDR1 is KGHDR and CDR2 is SFDVKD in the germline V gene. The CDR3: CATSDLQGSGAQWRETQYF. The CDR3 region has the DNA TGTGCCACCAGTGATTTGCAGGGGAGCGGGGCACAGTGGAGGGAGACCCAGTACTTC.

This sequence joins TRBV27 and TRBJ1-4, with no clear D. The V end lost 4 bases, the J end lost 8 bases, and 11 bases lay between the germline ends. Germline V gives CDR1 MNHEY, CDR2 SMNVEV (reference sequence). CDR3 size: 13 residues. This CDR3 reads CASSSNNGEKLFF. For the CDR3, the DNA is TGTGCCAGCAGTTCTAACAACGGGGAAAAACTGTTTTTT.

CDR3 residues: CATSRGGEGLSPQYF. The CDR3 DNA is TGTGCCACCAGCAGAGGTGGGGAGGGGCTGAGTCCGCAGTATTTT. V is TRBV15 and J is TRBJ2-3; TRBD2 matches 7 bases. Germline trimming cut 1 base from V and 10 bases from J; bases unmatched to any gene: 11. This CDR3 region has 15 residues. Germline-derived CDR1 and CDR2 are LNHNV and YYDKDF (reference sequence).

The rearrangement links TRBV19 to TRBJ2-1; 10 nucleotides agree with TRBD2. CDR1 LNHDA and CDR2 SQIVND come from the germline V gene (reference sequence). The CDR3 has 17 residues. V gave up 3 bases and J gave up 3 bases; unmatched junction bases: 8. CDR3 sequence: CASSILSGRRGYNEQFF. CDR3 DNA: TGTGCCAGTAGTATCCTTAGCGGGAGGCGCGGCTACAATGAGCAGTTCTTC.

This chain joins TRBV18 and TRBJ2-1; 13 bases map to TRBD2. This CDR3 is built from 16 residues. Germline CDR1 is KGHSH and CDR2 is LQKENI. V was clipped by 3 bases and J by 7 bases; unmatched bases: 6. CDR3 coding DNA: TGTGCCAGCTCACCTACCGTACTAGCGGGAGGGAATGAGCAGTTCTTC. Amino acid sequence: CASSPTVLAGGNEQFF.

The chain carries TRBV11-2 and TRBJ1-3; D gene unclear. The V gene lost 1 base and the J gene lost 1 base, with 8 bases spanning the gap. The CDR3 extends over 15 amino acids. Per the germline V gene, CDR1 is SGHAT and CDR2 is FQNNGV. The CDR3: CASSLAPVSGNTIYF. In nucleotides, the CDR3 is TGTGCCAGCAGCTTAGCCCCCGTATCTGGAAACACCATATATTTT.

The rearrangement uses TRBV18 and TRBJ2-5; D is possibly TRBD2 (5 bases). Germline V gene lookup returns CDR1 KGHSH and CDR2 LQKENI. The CDR3 totals 14 residues. V was cut by 2 bases and J by 5 bases, with 12 bases left in between. In nucleotides, the CDR3 is TGTGCCAGCTCACCAAGGGAACTAGTCGAGACCCAGTACTTC. Translating gives CASSPRELVETQYF.

This chain joins TRBV9 and TRBJ1-3; D is uncertain. CDR1 is SGDLS, CDR2 YYNGEE, per germline. This CDR3 region has 15 residues. Deletions cut 0 bases from V and 2 bases from J, with 9 bases between. The CDR3 nucleotides are TGTGCCAGCAGCGTAGGGTCAGGCACTGGAAACACCATATATTTT. It translates to CASSVGSGTGNTIYF.

This clone has only a few counts. The chain recombines TRBV6-2 or TRBV6-3 with TRBJ1-2; 8 bases line up with TRBD1. This CDR3 has 14 amino acids. J lost 6 bases, V lost 2 bases, and 5 bases had no gene match. Germline-derived CDR1 and CDR2 are MNHEY and SVGEGT. CDR3 loop: CASSYRDRSNGYTF. In nucleotides, the CDR3 is TGTGCCAGCAGTTACAGGGACAGGTCCAATGGCTACACCTTC.

V usage is TRBV11-2 and J usage is TRBJ2-7; 7 bases line up with TRBD2. V lost 1 base, J lost 0 bases, and 6 bases stayed unmatched. CDR3 length: 16 residues. Germline values: CDR1 SGHAT, CDR2 FQNNGV. The CDR3 DNA follows: TGTGCCAGCAGCTTAGTCTCTAGCGGAAGCTCCTACGAGCAGTACGTC. It codes for CASSLVSSGSSYEQYV.

CDR3 nucleotides: TGTGCCAGCAGCTTTCAGGGAGGGACTGAAGCTTTCTTT. Its protein is CASSFQGGTEAFF. The chain has TRBV5-6 and TRBJ1-1; TRBD1 is a possible D gene (5 bases). V was clipped by 2 bases and J by 5 bases, with 10 bases between them. Germline lookup yields CDR1 SGHDT and CDR2 YYEEEE. The CDR3 runs 13 residues.

The J gene is TRBJ2-7, the V gene TRBV5-3, with 13 bases fitting TRBD2. TRBV5-3 is an ORF; its function is uncertain. V was pared by 4 bases and J by 7 bases, with 20 bases of the junction left unmatched. CDR3 size: 19 residues. Here the CDR3 DNA reads TGTGCCAGAAGCCCCCCCCCGGACAGGGGACTAGCGGGGCTTTTGGAGCAGTACGTC. It specifies CARSPPPDRGLAGLLEQYV.

The chain links TRBV12-3 or TRBV12-4 to TRBJ1-1; 8 nucleotides agree with TRBD1. With 5 bases clipped from V and 5 bases from J, the junction kept 4 bases outside the gene matches. CDR3 length equals 13 residues. The CDR3 reads CASSGQGGTEAFF. CDR3 sequence (DNA): TGTGCCAGCAGTGGACAGGGTGGGACTGAAGCTTTCTTT.

The chain recombines TRBV24-1 with TRBJ2-3; TRBD2 aligns across 11 bases. Germline V gene sequence: CDR1 KGHDR, CDR2 SFDVKD. CDR3 size: 16 residues. J was trimmed by 7 bases and V by 4 bases; bases with no gene match: 9. CDR3 coding DNA: TGTGCCACCAGTGACCTAATGACTAGCGGGAAGCATACGCAGTATTTT. Amino acid sequence: CATSDLMTSGKHTQYF.

This rearrangement joins TRBV5-1 to TRBJ2-5, with TRBD1 matching over 9 bases. V lost 3 bases and J lost 2; bases outside the gene matches: 17. The CDR3 has 19 residues. Germline CDR1 and CDR2: SGHRS and YFSETQ. CDR3: CASSSGPGQGLGNQETQYF. CDR3 bases: TGCGCCAGCAGCTCGGGACCGGGACAGGGTTTGGGAAATCAAGAGACCCAGTACTTC. Combining the CDR3 with reference TRBV5-1 and TRBJ2-5 gives the whole variable domain KAGVTQTPRYLIKTRGQQVTLSCSPISGHRSVSWYQQTPGQGLQFLFEYFSETQRNKGNFPGRFSGRQFSNSRSEMNVSTLELGDSALYLCASSSGPGQGLGNQETQYFGPGTRLLVL.

The gene calls are TRBV29-1 and TRBJ2-3; 9 nucleotides agree with TRBD2. The CDR3 is 14 residues long. Germline V gives CDR1 SQVTM, CDR2 ANQGSEA. The J segment lost 4 bases and the V segment lost 4 bases, leaving 6 bases of the junction unmatched. The CDR3 reads CSVGSSGRSDTQYF. In DNA, the CDR3 is TGCAGCGTTGGCTCCAGCGGGAGGTCAGATACGCAGTATTTT.

This clone was found once. V usage is TRBV2 and J usage is TRBJ2-3; no clear D. CDR3 length equals 14 residues. Trimming removed 1 base at V and 4 bases at J, with 9 bases between. Germline CDR1 SNHLY, CDR2 FYNNEI. The CDR3 bases are TGTGCCAGCAGTGAAGACTCGGTGGCAGATACGCAGTATTTT. Amino acid sequence: CASSEDSVADTQYF.

This clone has a single count. The chain joins TRBV5-1 to TRBJ2-2, with unresolved D. The length of the CDR3 is 17 residues. V lost 0 bases and J lost 0, with 12 bases in between. Germline V lookup: CDR1 SGHRS, CDR2 YFSETQ. The chain's CDR3 is CASSLDVAFTNTGELFF. The CDR3 DNA reads as TGCGCCAGCAGCTTGGACGTGGCCTTCACGAACACCGGGGAGCTGTTTTTT. The variable domain in full, with the rest retrieved from reference TRBV5-1 and TRBJ2-2, is KAGVTQTPRYLIKTRGQQVTLSCSPISGHRSVSWYQQTPGQGLQFLFEYFSETQRNKGNFPGRFSGRQFSNSRSEMNVSTLELGDSALYLCASSLDVAFTNTGELFFGEGSRLTVL.

This chain links TRBV19 with TRBJ2-5, with TRBD2 identical over 15 bases. This CDR3 has 15 amino acids. Per the germline V gene, CDR1 is LNHDA and CDR2 is SQIVND (reference sequence). V shed 7 bases, J shed 5 bases, and the junction held 5 bases outside the gene matches. The CDR3 loop reads CASKGLAGGEETQYF. The CDR3, as DNA: TGTGCCAGTAAAGGACTAGCGGGAGGGGAGGAGACCCAGTACTTC.

The chain has TRBV7-9 and TRBJ2-2, with D hard to call. This CDR3 spans 13 amino acids. Germline V gives CDR1 SEHNR, CDR2 FQNEAQ (reference sequence). V was cut by 4 bases and J by 4 bases, with 7 bases left in between. The DNA for the CDR3 is TGTGCCAGCAGCTCAGAGGTCACCGGGGAGCTGTTTTTT. It specifies CASSSEVTGELFF. Based on the CDR3 plus reference TRBV7-9 and TRBJ2-2, the full variable domain is DTGVSQNPRHKITKRGQNVTFRCDPISEHNRLYWYRQTLGQGPEFLTYFQNEAQLEKSRLLSDRFSAERPKGSFSTLEIQRTEQGDSAMYLCASSSEVTGELFFGEGSRLTVL.

This clone was seen a handful of times. V is TRBV3-1 (or the pseudogene TRBV3-2) and J is TRBJ1-1; a weak D match, TRBD1 (5 bases). The CDR3 is made up of 15 amino acids. Per germline, CDR1 LGHDT and CDR2 YNNKEL (reference sequence). V lost 0 bases, J lost 3 bases, and 11 bases lay in between. The CDR3 spells CASSQEGGTYTEAFF. CDR3 DNA: TGTGCCAGCAGCCAAGAGGGGGGGACGTACACTGAAGCTTTCTTT.

This chain joins TRBV15 and TRBJ2-5; D not certain. CDR1 and CDR2 from the germline V gene are LNHNV and YYDKDF (reference sequence). The CDR3 runs 16 residues. V lost 0 bases, J lost 0 bases, and 11 bases lay in between. CDR3 protein: CATSREGTVYQETQYF. The CDR3 DNA reads as TGTGCCACCAGCAGAGAAGGAACAGTGTACCAAGAGACCCAGTACTTC.

This chain uses TRBV7-3 with TRBJ2-1; 7 positions agree with TRBD1. CDR3 size: 15 residues. J was trimmed by 0 bases and V by 5 bases; bases with no gene match: 4. Per germline, CDR1 SGHTA and CDR2 FQGTGA. The CDR3: CASSHRDSSYNEQFF. The CDR3 region has the DNA TGTGCCAGCAGCCACCGGGACAGCTCCTACAATGAGCAGTTCTTC.